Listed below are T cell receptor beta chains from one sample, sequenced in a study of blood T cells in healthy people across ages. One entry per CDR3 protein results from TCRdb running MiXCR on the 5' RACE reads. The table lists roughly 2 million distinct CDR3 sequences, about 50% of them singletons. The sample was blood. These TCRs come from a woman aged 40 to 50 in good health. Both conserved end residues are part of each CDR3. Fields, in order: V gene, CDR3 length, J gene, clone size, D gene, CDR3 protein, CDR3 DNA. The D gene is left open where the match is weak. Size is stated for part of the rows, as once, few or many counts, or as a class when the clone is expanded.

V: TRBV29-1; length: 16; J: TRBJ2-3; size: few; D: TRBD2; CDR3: CSVPGIGAGGTNTQYF; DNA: TGCAGCGTGCCCGGAATCGGAGCGGGGGGTACTAATACGCAGTATTTT
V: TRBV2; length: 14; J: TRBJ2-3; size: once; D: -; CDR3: CASSDVTQTDTQYF; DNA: TGTGCCAGCAGTGATGTGACACAAACAGATACGCAGTATTTT
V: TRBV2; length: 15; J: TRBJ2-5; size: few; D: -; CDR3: CASSEFGQYQETQYF; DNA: TGTGCCAGCAGTGAATTTGGACAGTACCAAGAGACCCAGTACTTC
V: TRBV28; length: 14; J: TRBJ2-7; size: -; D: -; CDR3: CASSPPGTKDEQYF; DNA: TGTGCCAGCAGTCCACCCGGGACGAAGGACGAGCAGTACTTC
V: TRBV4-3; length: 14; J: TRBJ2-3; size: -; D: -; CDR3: CASSQEMLADTQYF; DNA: TGCGCCAGCAGCCAAGAAATGTTAGCAGATACGCAGTATTTT
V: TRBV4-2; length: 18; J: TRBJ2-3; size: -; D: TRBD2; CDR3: CASSQDQVGGISTDTQYF; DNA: TGTGCCAGCAGCCAAGATCAGGTGGGGGGGATTTCCACAGATACGCAGTATTTT
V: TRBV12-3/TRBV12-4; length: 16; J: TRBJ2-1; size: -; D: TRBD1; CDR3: CASIQRRDRGHNEQFF; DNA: TGTGCCAGCATCCAAAGACGGGACAGGGGCCACAATGAGCAGTTCTTC
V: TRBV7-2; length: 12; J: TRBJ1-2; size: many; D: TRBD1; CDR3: CASSFTGDGYTF; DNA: TGTGCCAGCAGCTTTACAGGGGATGGCTACACCTTC
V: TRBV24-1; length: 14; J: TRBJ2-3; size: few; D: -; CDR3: CATSAHRVADTQYF; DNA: TGTGCCACCAGTGCCCACAGGGTTGCAGATACGCAGTATTTT
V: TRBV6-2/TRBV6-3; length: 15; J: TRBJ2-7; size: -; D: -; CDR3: CASSYDLLGDYEQYF; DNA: TGTGCCAGCAGTTACGACCTATTGGGAGACTACGAGCAGTACTTC
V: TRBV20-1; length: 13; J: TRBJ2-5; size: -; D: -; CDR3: CSAREENQETQYF; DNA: TGCAGTGCTAGAGAGGAGAACCAAGAGACCCAGTACTTC